The 6 T cell receptor beta chains in this list originate from one sample, sequenced in a study of cytomegalovirus exposure and HLA in healthy donors. The PCR was carried out with 60 Vbeta primers and 13 Jbeta primers. The data were produced by immunoSEQ multiplex PCR, yet TCRdb's version contains in-frame clones alone and is incomplete. Among under 50,000 clones listed, approximately 70% were seen once. Input material: PBMCs. The receptors come from a man aged 25 to 40 in good health and CMV-seronegative.

On this clone itself: The same CDR3 arises from other DNA sequences in this sample as well. The chain links TRBV2 to TRBJ2-7; TRBD2 matches 14 bases. CDR3 length: 15 residues. The V and J ends lost 5 bases and 2 bases, in that order; junction bases with no gene match: 2. Germline CDR1 reads SNHLY; CDR2 reads FYNNEI. CDR3 residues: CASSRLAGGPYEQYF. DNA of the CDR3: TGTGCCAGCAGTAGACTAGCGGGAGGGCCCTACGAGCAGTACTTC.

The gene calls are TRBV19 and TRBJ2-2; 7 bases fit TRBD1. Germline CDR1 LNHDA, CDR2 SQIVND (reference sequence). V trimming: 3 bases; J trimming: 3 bases; junction bases outside the gene matches: 7. This CDR3 has 16 residues. The CDR3 spells CASSILGQTHTGELFF. The CDR3 region has the DNA TGTGCCAGTAGTATCCTGGGACAGACTCACACCGGGGAGCTGTTTTTT.

In its sample, this clone was seen a few times. V gene TRBV6-1 combines with J gene TRBJ2-5, with 7 bases that match TRBD1. This CDR3 is 19 amino acids long. Germline trimming cut 0 bases from V and 3 bases from J; bases unmatched to any gene: 16. The germline gives CDR1 MNHNS, CDR2 SASEGT. DNA of the CDR3: TGTGCCAGCAGTGAAGCAATTTTTTACAGGGGCAGGGTAAAAGAGACCCAGTACTTC. It is translated as CASSEAIFYRGRVKETQYF.

The rearrangement uses TRBV5-4 and TRBJ2-3, with 14 bases lining up with TRBD2. Germline CDR1 and CDR2: SGHNT and YYREEE (reference sequence). With 4 bases clipped from V and 6 bases from J, the junction kept 10 bases outside the gene matches. The CDR3 loop spans 17 amino acids. CDR3 DNA sequence: TGTGCCAGCAGCCCAGGGGGACTAGCGGGGGACCGGGATACGCAGTATTTT. This codes for CASSPGGLAGDRDTQYF.

The rearrangement links TRBV5-1 to TRBJ1-1; weak D call: TRBD1 (5 bases). The germline V and J ends were trimmed by 4 bases and 3 bases, with 19 bases remaining between them. CDR1 and CDR2 (germline): SGHRS, YFSETQ. The length of the CDR3 is 16 residues. Here the CDR3 DNA reads TGCGCCAGCAGCGTCCGGCCGGGACTTTTGGACACTGAAGCTTTCTTT. The encoded protein is CASSVRPGLLDTEAFF.

The rearrangement uses TRBV19 and TRBJ2-2; no clear D. The length of the CDR3 is 14 residues. CDR1 is LNHDA and CDR2 is SQIVND in the germline V gene (reference sequence). Trimming removed 3 bases at V and 0 bases at J, with 5 bases between. The CDR3 coding sequence is TGTGCCAGTAGTATTCGAGCGAACACCGGGGAGCTGTTTTTT. Its protein is CASSIRANTGELFF.